Listed below are T cell receptor beta chains from one sample, sequenced in a study of T-cell reconstitution after alpha-beta-depleted transplantation in children. From the PCR reads, TCRdb called clonotypes with MiXCR, one entry per CDR3 protein. This table holds 500,000 to 650,000 distinct CDR3 sequences, roughly 13% found once. Source: PBMCs, mostly from graft donor cells, taken 360 days after TCRalphabeta/CD19-depleted stem cell transplant. The receptors originated from a male patient younger than 18 who had a stem cell transplant for acute myeloid leukemia, so the T cells may come from the graft donor. Each CDR3 is given with its conserved first and last residue. The D gene is left open where the match is weak. The listing skips clone size in some rows; elsewhere it reads once, few, many or a size class.

j_call: TRBJ1-3
v_call: TRBV5-1
clone_size: .
d_call: .
cdr3_aa: CASSPDKNTIYF
cdr3_nt: TGCGCCAGCAGCCCTGACAAAAACACCATATATTTT

j_call: TRBJ2-2
v_call: TRBV9
clone_size: .
d_call: TRBD2
cdr3_aa: CASSVTSGIVTGELFF
cdr3_nt: TGTGCCAGCAGCGTAACTAGCGGGATAGTGACCGGGGAGCTGTTTTTT

j_call: TRBJ2-5
v_call: TRBV28
clone_size: .
d_call: TRBD2
cdr3_aa: CASSGTSGIRGGETQYF
cdr3_nt: TGTGCCAGCAGTGGGACTAGCGGGATAAGAGGAGGCGAGACCCAGTACTTC

j_call: TRBJ2-4
v_call: TRBV28
clone_size: once
d_call: .
cdr3_aa: CASSSPFTAKNIQYF
cdr3_nt: TGTGCCAGCAGTTCCCCTTTCACAGCCAAAAACATTCAGTACTTC

j_call: TRBJ2-2
v_call: TRBV7-6
clone_size: .
d_call: TRBD1
cdr3_aa: CASTRTGYTGELFF
cdr3_nt: TGTGCCAGCACCAGGACAGGGTACACCGGGGAGCTGTTTTTT

j_call: TRBJ1-1
v_call: TRBV6-2/TRBV6-3
clone_size: few
d_call: .
cdr3_aa: CASTDSLEAFF
cdr3_nt: TGTGCCAGCACCGACAGTCTTGAAGCTTTCTTT

j_call: TRBJ2-7
v_call: TRBV3-1
clone_size: few
d_call: .
cdr3_aa: CASSQVGGYEQYF
cdr3_nt: TGTGCCAGCAGCCAAGTGGGGGGCTACGAGCAGTACTTC

j_call: TRBJ2-1
v_call: TRBV20-1
clone_size: .
d_call: TRBD2
cdr3_aa: CSGPTSGREGGSYNEQFF
cdr3_nt: TGCAGTGGCCCGACTAGCGGGAGAGAAGGAGGGTCCTACAATGAGCAGTTCTTC

j_call: TRBJ1-2
v_call: TRBV20-1
clone_size: few
d_call: .
cdr3_aa: CSARPSGDSYGYTF
cdr3_nt: TGCAGTGCTCGGCCCTCAGGGGATTCCTATGGCTACACCTTC

j_call: TRBJ2-7
v_call: TRBV28
clone_size: few
d_call: .
cdr3_aa: CASIGTPRGYEQYF
cdr3_nt: TGTGCCAGCATTGGGACCCCGAGGGGCTACGAGCAGTACTTC

j_call: TRBJ2-5
v_call: TRBV29-1
clone_size: .
d_call: .
cdr3_aa: CSVEDLGVGETQYF
cdr3_nt: TGCAGCGTTGAAGATCTAGGGGTAGGGGAGACCCAGTACTTC

j_call: TRBJ2-7
v_call: TRBV29-1
clone_size: .
d_call: .
cdr3_aa: CSVAIRDLYEQYF
cdr3_nt: TGCAGCGTTGCCATCAGGGACCTCTACGAGCAGTACTTC

j_call: TRBJ1-2
v_call: TRBV11-1
clone_size: .
d_call: .
cdr3_aa: CASQKTGTLGYTF
cdr3_nt: TGTGCCAGCCAGAAAACCGGGACTTTGGGCTACACCTTC

j_call: TRBJ2-3
v_call: TRBV5-1
clone_size: few
d_call: TRBD1
cdr3_aa: CASSLAGQGAPDTQYF
cdr3_nt: TGCGCCAGCAGCTTGGCCGGACAGGGGGCGCCTGATACGCAGTATTTT

j_call: TRBJ2-5
v_call: TRBV18
clone_size: .
d_call: .
cdr3_aa: CASSPYPGGPRETQYF
cdr3_nt: TGTGCCAGCTCACCGTACCCCGGAGGACCTCGGGAGACCCAGTACTTC

j_call: TRBJ2-7
v_call: TRBV11-1
clone_size: .
d_call: TRBD1
cdr3_aa: CASSPGQEPTF
cdr3_nt: TGTGCCAGCAGCCCCGGACAGGAGCCTACCTTC